The present T cell receptor (beta chain) was sequenced within a study of T cell repertoires in cytomegalovirus infection. Whole-study context: Signatures in public TCR beta sequences pointed to both CMV infection and matching HLA type.

This clonotype has more than one count but fewer than ten. Its antigen is not identified. One entry per CDR3 protein, called by TCRdb with MiXCR from the reads. Here the sample spans 65,000 to 85,000 distinct CDR3 sequences, 25% to 30% being singletons. General study findings and limits: The ex vivo response was dominated by HLA-C-restricted CMV-specific TCR beta clonotypes.

The CDR3 is 12 residues long. Germline V gene sequence: CDR1 MNHEY, CDR2 SVGAGI. The V and J ends lost 0 bases and 6 bases respectively, with 2 bases between them. This receptor was taken from a human donor in good health (CMV status not recorded). Some clones in this sample may be carry-over from other donors' samples. Sequencing used CD8+ T cells from cultured PBMCs, obtained from culture after CMV antigen stimulation. The rearrangement joins TRBV6-5 to TRBJ1-4; D is uncertain. CDR3 region: CASSYSDEKLFF. In DNA, the CDR3 is TGTGCCAGCAGTTACTCGGATGAAAAACTGTTTTTT.